The clone carrying this T cell receptor beta chain was seen just once. After removal of 1 base from V and 4 bases from J, the junction contained 2 bases not matched to a gene. This CDR3 comprises 14 residues. CDR1 PRHDT and CDR2 FYEKMQ come from the germline V gene (reference sequence). Produced via immunoSEQ multiplex PCR; TCRdb's table is partial and in-frame only. The sample consists of under 35,000 clones, 85% of them appearing once. This sample was taken from a study of T cell changes during pregnancy in multiple sclerosis. The chain recombines TRBV13 with TRBJ1-2; 8 bases are shared with TRBD1. The receptor was derived from a female donor with multiple sclerosis, enrolled in a pregnancy study. This specimen was CD8+ T cells from peripheral blood mononuclear cells, taken after pregnancy. CDR3 loop: CASSLARGPYGYTF. The CDR3 nucleotides read TGTGCCAGCAGCTTAGCCAGGGGGCCCTATGGCTACACCTTC. The entire variable domain, with the rest obtained from reference TRBV13 and TRBJ1-2, is as follows: AAGVIQSPRHLIKEKRETATLKCYPIPRHDTVYWYQQGPGQDPQFLISFYEKMQSDKGSIPDRFSAQQFSDYHSELNMSSLELGDSALYFCASSLARGPYGYTFGSGTRLTVV.